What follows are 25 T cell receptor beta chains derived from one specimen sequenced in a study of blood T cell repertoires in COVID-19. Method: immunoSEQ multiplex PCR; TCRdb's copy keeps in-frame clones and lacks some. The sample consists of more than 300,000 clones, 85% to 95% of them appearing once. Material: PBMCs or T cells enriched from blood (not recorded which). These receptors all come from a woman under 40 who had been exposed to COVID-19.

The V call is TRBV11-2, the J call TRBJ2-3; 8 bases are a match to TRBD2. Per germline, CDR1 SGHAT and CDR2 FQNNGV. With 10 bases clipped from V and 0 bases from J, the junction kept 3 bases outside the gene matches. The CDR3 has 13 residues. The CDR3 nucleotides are TGTGCCAATTCGGGGGGGAGCACAGATACGCAGTATTTT. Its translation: CANSGGSTDTQYF. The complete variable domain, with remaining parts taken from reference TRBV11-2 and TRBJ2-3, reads EAGVAQSPRYKIIEKRQSVAFWCNPISGHATLYWYQQILGQGPKLLIQFQNNGVVDDSQLPKDRFSAERLKGVDSTLKIQPAKLEDSAVYLCANSGGSTDTQYFGPGTRLTVL.

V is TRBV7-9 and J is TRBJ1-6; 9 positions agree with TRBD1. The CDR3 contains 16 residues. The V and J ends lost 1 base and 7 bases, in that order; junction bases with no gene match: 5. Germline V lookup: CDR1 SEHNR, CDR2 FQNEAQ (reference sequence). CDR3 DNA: TGTGCCAGCAGCTTAGGACAGGGGGAAGGGAATTCACCCCTCCACTTT. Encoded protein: CASSLGQGEGNSPLHF. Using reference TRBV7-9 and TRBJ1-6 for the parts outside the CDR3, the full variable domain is DTGVSQNPRHKITKRGQNVTFRCDPISEHNRLYWYRQTLGQGPEFLTYFQNEAQLEKSRLLSDRFSAERPKGSFSTLEIQRTEQGDSAMYLCASSLGQGEGNSPLHFGNGTRLTVT.

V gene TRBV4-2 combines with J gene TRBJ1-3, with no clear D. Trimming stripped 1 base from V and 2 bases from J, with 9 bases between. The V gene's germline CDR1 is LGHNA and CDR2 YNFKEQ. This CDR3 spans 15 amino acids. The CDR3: CASSQVSGTGNTIYF. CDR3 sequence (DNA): TGTGCCAGCAGCCAAGTTTCGGGGACTGGAAACACCATATATTTT.

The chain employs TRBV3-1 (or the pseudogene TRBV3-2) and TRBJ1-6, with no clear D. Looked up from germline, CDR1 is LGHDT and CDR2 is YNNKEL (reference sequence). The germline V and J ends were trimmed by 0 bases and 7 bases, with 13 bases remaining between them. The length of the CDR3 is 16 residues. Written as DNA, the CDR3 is TGTGCCAGCAGCCAAGATGCCCTCCGAGGGAATTCACCCCTCCACTTT. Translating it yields CASSQDALRGNSPLHF.

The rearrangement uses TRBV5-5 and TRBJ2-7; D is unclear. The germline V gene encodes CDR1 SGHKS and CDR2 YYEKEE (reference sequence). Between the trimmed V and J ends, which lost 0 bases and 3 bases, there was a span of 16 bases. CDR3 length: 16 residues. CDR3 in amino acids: CASSLGLPDLGYEQYF. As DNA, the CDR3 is TGTGCCAGCAGCTTGGGACTTCCGGATTTGGGCTACGAGCAGTACTTC.

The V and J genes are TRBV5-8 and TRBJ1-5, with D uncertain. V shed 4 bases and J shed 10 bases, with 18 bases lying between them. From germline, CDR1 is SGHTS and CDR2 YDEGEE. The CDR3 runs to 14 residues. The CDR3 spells CASSPLDSRGPQHF. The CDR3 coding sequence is TGTGCCAGCAGCCCTCTCGATAGTCGGGGACCCCAGCATTTT.

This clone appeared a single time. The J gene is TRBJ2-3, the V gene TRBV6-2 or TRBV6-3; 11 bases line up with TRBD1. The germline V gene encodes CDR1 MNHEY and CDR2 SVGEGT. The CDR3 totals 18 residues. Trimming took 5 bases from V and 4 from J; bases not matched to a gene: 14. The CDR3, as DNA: TGTGCCAGCAGTACGTCCGGGACAGGGGGAAAACAAGCAGATACGCAGTATTTT. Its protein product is CASSTSGTGGKQADTQYF.

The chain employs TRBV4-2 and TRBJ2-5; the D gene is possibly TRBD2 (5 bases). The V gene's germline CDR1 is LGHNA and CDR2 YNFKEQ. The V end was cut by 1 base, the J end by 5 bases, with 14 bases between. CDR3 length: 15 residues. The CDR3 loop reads CASSQVSRRGETQYF. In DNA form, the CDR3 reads TGTGCCAGCAGCCAAGTCAGTCGGAGAGGGGAGACCCAGTACTTC.

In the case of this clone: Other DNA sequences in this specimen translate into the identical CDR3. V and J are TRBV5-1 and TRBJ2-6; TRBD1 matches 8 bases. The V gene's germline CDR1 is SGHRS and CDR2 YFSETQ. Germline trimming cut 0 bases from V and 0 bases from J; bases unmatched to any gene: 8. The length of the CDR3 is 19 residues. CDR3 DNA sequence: TGCGCCAGCAGCTTGGGTACAGGGGGTTCTCTCTCTGGGGCCAACGTCCTGACTTTC. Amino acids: CASSLGTGGSLSGANVLTF.

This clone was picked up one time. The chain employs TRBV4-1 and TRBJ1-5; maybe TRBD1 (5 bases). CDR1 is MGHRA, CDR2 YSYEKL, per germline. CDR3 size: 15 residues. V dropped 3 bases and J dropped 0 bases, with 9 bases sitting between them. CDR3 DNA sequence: TGCGCCAGCAGCCAGGACACTTATAGCAATCAGCCCCAGCATTTT. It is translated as CASSQDTYSNQPQHF.

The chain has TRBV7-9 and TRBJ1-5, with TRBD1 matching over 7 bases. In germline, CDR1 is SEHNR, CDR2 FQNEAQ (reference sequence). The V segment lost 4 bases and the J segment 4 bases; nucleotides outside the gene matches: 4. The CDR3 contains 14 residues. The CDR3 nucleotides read TGTGCCAGCAGCTCCGACAGGGAAAATCAGCCCCAGCATTTT. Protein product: CASSSDRENQPQHF.

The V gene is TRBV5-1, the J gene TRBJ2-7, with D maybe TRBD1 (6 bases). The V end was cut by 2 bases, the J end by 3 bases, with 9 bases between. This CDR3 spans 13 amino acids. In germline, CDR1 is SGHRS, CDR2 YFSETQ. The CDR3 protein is CASSFNRVYEQYF. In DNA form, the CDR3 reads TGCGCCAGCAGCTTCAACAGGGTCTACGAGCAGTACTTC.

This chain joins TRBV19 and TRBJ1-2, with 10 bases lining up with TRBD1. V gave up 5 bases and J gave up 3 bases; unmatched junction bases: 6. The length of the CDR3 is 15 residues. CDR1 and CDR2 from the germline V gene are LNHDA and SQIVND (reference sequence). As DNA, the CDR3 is TGTGCCAGTAGTCGCTGGACAGGGGGAGACTATGGCTACACCTTC. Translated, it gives CASSRWTGGDYGYTF.

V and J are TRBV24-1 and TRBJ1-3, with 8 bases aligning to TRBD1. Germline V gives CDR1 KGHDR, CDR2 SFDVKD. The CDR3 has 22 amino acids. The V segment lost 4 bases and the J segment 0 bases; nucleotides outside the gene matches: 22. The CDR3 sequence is CATSDWDRLHTFSSPSGNTIYF. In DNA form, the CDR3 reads TGTGCCACCAGTGACTGGGACAGGCTTCATACCTTTTCGTCCCCCTCTGGAAACACCATATATTTT.

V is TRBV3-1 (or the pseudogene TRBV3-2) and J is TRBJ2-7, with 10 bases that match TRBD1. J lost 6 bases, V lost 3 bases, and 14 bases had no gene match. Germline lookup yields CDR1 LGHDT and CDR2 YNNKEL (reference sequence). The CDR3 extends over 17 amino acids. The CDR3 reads CASSQTRRQGATCEQYF. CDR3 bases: TGTGCCAGCAGCCAGACAAGGCGACAGGGGGCGACGTGCGAGCAGTACTTC.

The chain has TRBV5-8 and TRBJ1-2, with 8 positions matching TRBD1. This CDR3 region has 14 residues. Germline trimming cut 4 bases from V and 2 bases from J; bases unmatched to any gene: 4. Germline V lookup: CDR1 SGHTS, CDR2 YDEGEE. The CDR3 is CASSRGDRNYGYTF. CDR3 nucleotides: TGTGCCAGCAGCCGGGGGGACAGGAACTATGGCTACACCTTC. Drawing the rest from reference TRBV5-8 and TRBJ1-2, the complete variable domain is EAGVTQSPTHLIKTRGQQATLRCSPISGHTSVYWYQQALGLGLQFLLWYDEGEERNRGNFPPRFSGRQFPNYSSELNVNALELEDSALYLCASSRGDRNYGYTFGSGTRLTVV.

The CDR3 reads CASSLGRQGDYGYTF. The CDR3 DNA reads TGTGCCAGCAGCTTAGGGAGACAGGGGGACTATGGCTACACCTTC. The chain joins TRBV7-9 to TRBJ1-2; 9 nucleotides align to TRBD1. The CDR3 length is 15 residues. Trimming removed 1 base from V and 3 bases from J; junction bases left unmatched: 3. Germline-derived CDR1 and CDR2 are SEHNR and FQNEAQ (reference sequence). The whole variable domain, filled in from reference TRBV7-9 and TRBJ1-2, reads DTGVSQNPRHKITKRGQNVTFRCDPISEHNRLYWYRQTLGQGPEFLTYFQNEAQLEKSRLLSDRFSAERPKGSFSTLEIQRTEQGDSAMYLCASSLGRQGDYGYTFGSGTRLTVV.

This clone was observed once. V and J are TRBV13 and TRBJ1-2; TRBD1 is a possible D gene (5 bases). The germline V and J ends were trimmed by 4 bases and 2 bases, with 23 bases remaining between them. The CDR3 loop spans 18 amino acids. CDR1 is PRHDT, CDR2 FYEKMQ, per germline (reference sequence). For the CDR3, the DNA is TGTGCCAGCAGCTCCGGGGTTAGCGGGACCATCGGAAACTATGGCTACACCTTC. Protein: CASSSGVSGTIGNYGYTF.

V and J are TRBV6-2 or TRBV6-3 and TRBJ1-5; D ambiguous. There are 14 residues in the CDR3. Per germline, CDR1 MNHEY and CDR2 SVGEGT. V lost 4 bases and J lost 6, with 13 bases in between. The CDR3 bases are TGTGCCAGCAGTTTGGGGAGTCCTGGTCAGCCCCAGCATTTT. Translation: CASSLGSPGQPQHF.

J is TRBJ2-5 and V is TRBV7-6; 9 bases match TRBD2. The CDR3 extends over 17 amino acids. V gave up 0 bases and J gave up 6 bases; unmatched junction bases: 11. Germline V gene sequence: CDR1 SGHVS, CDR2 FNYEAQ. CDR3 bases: TGTGCCAGCAGCTTAGCAATTTCGCGGGGGGGCCGGAAGACCCAGTACTTC. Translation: CASSLAISRGGRKTQYF.

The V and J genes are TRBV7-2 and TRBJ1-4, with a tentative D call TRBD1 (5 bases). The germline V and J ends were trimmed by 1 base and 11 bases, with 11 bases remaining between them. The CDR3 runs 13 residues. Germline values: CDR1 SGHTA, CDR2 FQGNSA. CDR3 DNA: TGTGCCAGCAGCTTAGGGTGGGCAGGGAAACTGTTTTTT. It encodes CASSLGWAGKLFF.

The CDR3 reads CASSLVGGQAKGNQPQHF. The CDR3 nucleotides are TGTGCCAGCAGCTTAGTAGGGGGACAGGCAAAAGGCAATCAGCCCCAGCATTTT. V is TRBV7-2 and J is TRBJ1-5; 8 bases line up with TRBD1. This CDR3 spans 18 amino acids. Looked up from germline, CDR1 is SGHTA and CDR2 is FQGNSA. The V and J ends lost 1 base and 2 bases, in that order; junction bases with no gene match: 10.

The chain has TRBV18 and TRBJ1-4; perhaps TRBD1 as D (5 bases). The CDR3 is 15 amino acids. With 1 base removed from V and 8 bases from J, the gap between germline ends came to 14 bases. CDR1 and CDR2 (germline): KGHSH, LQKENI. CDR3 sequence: CASSPRGPRGEKLFF. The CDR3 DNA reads TGTGCCAGCTCACCACGAGGGCCCCGGGGGGAAAAACTGTTTTTT.

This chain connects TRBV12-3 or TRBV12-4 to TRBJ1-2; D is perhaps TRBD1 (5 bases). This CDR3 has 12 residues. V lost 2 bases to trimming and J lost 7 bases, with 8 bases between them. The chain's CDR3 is CASSLRTSGYTF. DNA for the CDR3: TGTGCCAGCAGTTTAAGGACATCTGGCTACACCTTC.

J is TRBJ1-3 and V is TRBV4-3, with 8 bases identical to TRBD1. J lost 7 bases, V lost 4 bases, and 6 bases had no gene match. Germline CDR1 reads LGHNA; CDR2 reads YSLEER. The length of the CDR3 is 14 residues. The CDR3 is CASSLDRGRNTIYF. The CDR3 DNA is TGCGCCAGCAGCCTCGACAGGGGCCGGAACACCATATATTTT.